This T cell receptor beta chain was sequenced in a study of long-term antiretroviral therapy in people with HIV. The assay used was immunoSEQ (version v3.0), run at survey level. Profiled with immunoSEQ multiplex PCR; TCRdb holds only in-frame clones, not every one. The profile shows 16,000 or so clones, 70% to 90% of them singletons. In germline, CDR1 is LNHDA, CDR2 SQIVND (reference sequence). Trimming left V 6 bases short and J 0 bases short, with 11 bases between. The CDR3 runs to 14 residues. Study findings and constraints: All blood samples came from the years 2004 to 2017, possibly under older ART regimens. Controls exceeded HIV repertoires in CDR3 length range.

With respect to this clone: Its target is unknown.

The V gene is TRBV19, the J gene TRBJ1-1; TRBD1 is a possible D gene (5 bases). Sequences were derived from unsorted PBMCs, sampled 0.5 years after starting antiretroviral therapy. The receptor was isolated from a woman in her forties with HIV. The CDR3 sequence: CASRVSDMNTEAFF. The CDR3 region has the DNA TGTGCCAGTAGAGTCTCGGACATGAACACTGAAGCTTTCTTT.